Following are 27 T cell receptor beta chains from one sample sequenced in a study of blood T cell repertoires in COVID-19. Sequenced by immunoSEQ multiplex PCR; TCRdb stores in-frame clones only, minus some. The sample records 370,000 or so clones, roughly 86% being singletons. Sequencing was carried out using PBMCs or T cells enriched from blood (not recorded which). The receptors were sampled from a man aged 25 to 45 who had recovered from COVID-19.

The rearrangement joins TRBV27 to TRBJ2-4; possibly TRBD1 for D (6 bases). Germline V CDR1 and CDR2: MNHEY, SMNVEV (reference sequence). The CDR3 has 16 amino acids. The germline V and J ends were trimmed by 6 bases and 0 bases, with 15 bases remaining between them. CDR3 sequence (DNA): TGTGCCAGCAGCCCGACAGGCCAACTAGCCAAAAACATTCAGTACTTC. Its translation is CASSPTGQLAKNIQYF.

This clone was observed a single time. V gene TRBV11-1 combines with J gene TRBJ2-2; the D is unclear. Deletions cut 3 bases from V and 7 bases from J, with 12 bases between. The CDR3 runs to 14 residues. Looked up from germline, CDR1 is SGHAT and CDR2 is FQDESV (reference sequence). CDR3 amino acids: CASSLSLEVGELFF. The CDR3 DNA reads as TGTGCCAGCAGCTTGAGCCTAGAAGTCGGGGAGCTGTTTTTT.

On this clone itself: Mismatch with germline at one junction end may stem from a read error. CDR3 coding DNA: TGTGCCAGCAGCTTAGCTTTGAGTTCGAACGCTGAAGCTTTCTTT. Its translation is CASSLALSSNAEAFF. The chain joins TRBV7-9 to TRBJ1-1; D call uncertain. The CDR3 length is 15 residues. Germline V gene data show CDR1 as SEHNR and CDR2 as FQNEAQ (reference sequence).

The CDR3 reads CASSSLNAGPDTQYF. CDR3 nucleotides: TGTGCCAGCAGCTCCTTGAATGCGGGGCCAGATACGCAGTATTTT. The chain employs TRBV6-2 or TRBV6-3 and TRBJ2-3, with D possibly matching TRBD2 (6 bases). The CDR3 is 15 amino acids. Germline V gene data show CDR1 as MNHEY and CDR2 as SVGEGT. With 6 bases removed from V and 4 bases from J, the gap between germline ends came to 17 bases.

The gene calls are TRBV9 and TRBJ2-3; a weak D match, TRBD1 (6 bases). V was shortened by 4 bases and J by 0 bases, with 18 bases between the two germline ends. The CDR3 has 17 residues. Per the germline V gene, CDR1 is SGDLS and CDR2 is YYNGEE. For the CDR3, the DNA is TGTGCCAGCAGCAAATTGGGACAATCGACTAGCACAGATACGCAGTATTTT. This codes for CASSKLGQSTSTDTQYF.

This chain links TRBV12-3 or TRBV12-4 with TRBJ2-3, with D hard to call. With 1 base removed from V and 5 bases from J, the gap between germline ends came to 4 bases. CDR3 length equals 12 residues. This CDR3 reads CASSLVRDTQYF. Written as DNA, the CDR3 is TGTGCCAGCAGTTTAGTGCGAGATACGCAGTATTTT.

Details on this clone: The sample contains more than one DNA sequence encoding this CDR3. The V call is TRBV27, the J call TRBJ2-7; 10 nucleotides line up with TRBD1. J lost 3 bases, V lost 2 bases, and 1 base had no gene match. Germline lookup yields CDR1 MNHEY and CDR2 SMNVEV (reference sequence). The CDR3 spans 14 residues. CDR3 in DNA: TGTGCCAGCAGTTTAAGGGACAGGGGCTACGAGCAGTACTTC. Translation: CASSLRDRGYEQYF.

The sample holds a few counts of this clone. This chain joins TRBV5-1 and TRBJ2-3; 10 positions match TRBD1. The CDR3 has 16 residues. Germline values: CDR1 SGHRS, CDR2 YFSETQ. V was clipped by 0 bases and J by 4 bases; unmatched bases: 5. The chain's CDR3 is CASSLARTGGADTQYF. Here the CDR3 DNA reads TGCGCCAGCAGCTTGGCCCGGACAGGGGGGGCAGATACGCAGTATTTT.

The chain links TRBV6-5 to TRBJ1-2, with D possibly being TRBD1 (5 bases). Trimming took 6 bases from V and 1 from J, leaving 12 bases between them. This CDR3 contains 14 residues. Germline V CDR1 and CDR2: MNHEY, SVGAGI. The CDR3 nucleotides are TGTGCCAGCAGCCCCAGGGAGGGTAACTATGGCTACACCTTC. Its protein product is CASSPREGNYGYTF.

In its sample, this clone was seen a few times. The chain couples TRBV30 to TRBJ1-3; D may be TRBD1 (5 bases). V was cut by 3 bases and J by 11 bases, with 23 bases left in between. Germline V gene sequence: CDR1 GTSNPN, CDR2 SVGIG (reference sequence). This CDR3 region has 15 residues. CDR3 in DNA: TGTGCCTGGAGCGAACGGGGGTTACTGGGCGGGTCCATATATTTT. It codes for CAWSERGLLGGSIYF.

J is TRBJ1-3 and V is TRBV4-2, with D perhaps matching TRBD1 (5 bases). Germline V gene data show CDR1 as LGHNA and CDR2 as YNFKEQ. V was trimmed by 0 bases and J by 7 bases, leaving 10 bases between them. This CDR3 has 14 residues. As DNA, the CDR3 is TGTGCCAGCAGCCAAGAGGGCAGGGTGAACACCATATATTTT. Its translation: CASSQEGRVNTIYF.

The chain joins TRBV5-5 to TRBJ1-2; possibly TRBD1 for D (5 bases). CDR1 SGHKS and CDR2 YYEKEE come from the germline V gene (reference sequence). The CDR3 extends over 15 amino acids. The V end was cut by 0 bases, the J end by 3 bases, with 12 bases between. CDR3 in amino acids: CASSLAAGRDYGYTF. CDR3 nucleotide sequence: TGTGCCAGCAGCTTGGCGGCAGGGAGGGACTATGGCTACACCTTC.

On this clone: The junction differs from germline at one of its ends, possibly a read error. The chain couples TRBV7-7 to TRBJ2-7; 8 bases are shared with TRBD1. The length of the CDR3 is 14 residues. Germline CDR1 is SSHAT and CDR2 is FNYEAQ (reference sequence). CDR3 amino acids: CASSLGQGIDEQYF. The CDR3 region has the DNA TGTGCTAGCAGCTTAGGACAGGGTATCGACGAGCAGTACTTC. The variable domain in full, with the rest retrieved from reference TRBV7-7 and TRBJ2-7, is GAGVSQSPRYKVTKRGQDVTLRCDPISSHATLYWYQQALGQGPEFLTYFNYEAQPDKSGLPSDRFSAERPEGSISTLTIQRTEQRDSAMYRCASSLGQGIDEQYFGPGTRLTVT.

This chain joins TRBV5-1 and TRBJ1-2; D remains ambiguous. Trimming stripped 4 bases from V and 1 base from J, with 8 bases between. From germline, CDR1 is SGHRS and CDR2 YFSETQ. The CDR3 totals 13 residues. The DNA of the CDR3 is TGCGCCAGCAGCCCTCAACTTAACTATGGCTACACCTTC. It is translated as CASSPQLNYGYTF.

The chain recombines TRBV7-2 with TRBJ1-1; a weak D match, TRBD1 (6 bases). The germline gives CDR1 SGHTA, CDR2 FQGNSA. The ends were cut back, 2 bases at V and 6 bases at J, with 13 bases in the middle. This CDR3 region has 14 residues. For the CDR3, the DNA is TGTGCCAGCAGCTTACAAAGGGGGTACCCTGAAGCTTTCTTT. Residues: CASSLQRGYPEAFF.

This chain uses TRBV4-2 with TRBJ2-3, with D perhaps TRBD2 (6 bases). The CDR3 spans 17 residues. The germline CDR1 and CDR2 sequences are LGHNA and YNFKEQ. With 3 bases removed from V and 4 bases from J, the gap between germline ends came to 20 bases. CDR3 sequence reads: CASSQYGGRGGSDTQYF. CDR3 coding DNA: TGTGCCAGCAGCCAGTATGGAGGGCGGGGTGGCTCAGATACGCAGTATTTT.

The chain carries TRBV5-4 and TRBJ2-1; 11 nucleotides agree with TRBD2. CDR1 is SGHNT, CDR2 YYREEE, per germline (reference sequence). The CDR3 spans 15 residues. The V segment lost 5 bases and the J segment 2 bases; nucleotides outside the gene matches: 3. CDR3 region: CASSHSGGAYNEQFF. CDR3 bases: TGTGCCAGCAGTCATAGCGGGGGGGCCTACAATGAGCAGTTCTTC.

This clone has a handful of counts. V usage is TRBV4-3 and J usage is TRBJ1-1; 8 bases map to TRBD1. J lost 2 bases, V lost 0 bases, and 2 bases had no gene match. The CDR3 is 15 residues long. Per the germline V gene, CDR1 is LGHNA and CDR2 is YSLEER. CDR3: CASSQDGQGNTEAFF. CDR3 coding DNA: TGCGCCAGCAGCCAAGATGGACAGGGAAACACTGAAGCTTTCTTT.

V is TRBV5-4 and J is TRBJ1-2; perhaps TRBD1 as D (5 bases). The CDR3 is 17 residues long. Germline-derived CDR1 and CDR2 are SGHNT and YYREEE (reference sequence). Trimming took 0 bases from V and 0 from J, leaving 15 bases between them. CDR3: CASSLGGSARANYGYTF. CDR3 sequence (DNA): TGTGCCAGCAGCTTGGGAGGATCGGCCAGGGCTAACTATGGCTACACCTTC.

J is TRBJ2-3 and V is TRBV27, with D perhaps TRBD2 (6 bases). Trimming left V 6 bases short and J 7 bases short, with 20 bases between. CDR1 and CDR2 (germline): MNHEY, SMNVEV (reference sequence). The CDR3 length is 15 residues. In DNA form, the CDR3 reads TGTGCCAGCAGAATTCCGGGGGTGAAGCCATATACGCAGTATTTT. Protein: CASRIPGVKPYTQYF.

The rearrangement uses TRBV7-9 and TRBJ2-3; D is ambiguous. With 5 bases removed from V and 5 bases from J, the gap between germline ends came to 8 bases. Germline values: CDR1 SEHNR, CDR2 FQNEAQ (reference sequence). The CDR3 has 12 residues. The CDR3 sequence is CASSPTLDTQYF. For the CDR3, the DNA is TGTGCCAGCAGCCCCACTTTAGATACGCAGTATTTT. The full variable domain, rest sourced from reference TRBV7-9 and TRBJ2-3, is DTGVSQNPRHKITKRGQNVTFRCDPISEHNRLYWYRQTLGQGPEFLTYFQNEAQLEKSRLLSDRFSAERPKGSFSTLEIQRTEQGDSAMYLCASSPTLDTQYFGPGTRLTVL.

The chain is built from TRBV4-1 and TRBJ1-1; D remains unclear. The germline CDR1 and CDR2 sequences are MGHRA and YSYEKL. This CDR3 has 14 amino acids. Trimming removed 2 bases at V and 1 base at J, with 8 bases between. The CDR3 nucleotides are TGCGCCAGCAGCCAAATGGTAGAGAACACTGAAGCTTTCTTT. This codes for CASSQMVENTEAFF.

The chain has TRBV6-1 and TRBJ1-2; no clear D. Germline V lookup: CDR1 MNHNS, CDR2 SASEGT. CDR3 size: 16 residues. The V end was cut by 2 bases, the J end by 1 base, with 14 bases between. This CDR3 is CASSEYPPSINYGYTF. CDR3 nucleotides: TGTGCCAGCAGTGAATATCCCCCTTCTATTAACTATGGCTACACCTTC.

This chain links TRBV19 with TRBJ2-7; tentative D call: TRBD1 (6 bases). With 2 bases removed from V and 5 bases from J, the gap between germline ends came to 16 bases. The CDR3 has 15 residues. The germline V gene encodes CDR1 LNHDA and CDR2 SQIVND (reference sequence). CDR3 DNA sequence: TGTGCCAGTAGTATAATTGGGGGCATCTGGAACGAGCAGTACTTC. This sequence encodes CASSIIGGIWNEQYF.

This clone turned up a few times. The chain employs TRBV3-1 (or the pseudogene TRBV3-2) and TRBJ1-5; D is uncertain. The CDR3 extends over 15 amino acids. Germline loops: CDR1 LGHDT, CDR2 YNNKEL (reference sequence). V lost 1 base and J lost 1, with 8 bases in between. CDR3 amino acids: CASSQGAISNQPQHF. CDR3 DNA: TGTGCCAGCAGCCAAGGGGCGATCAGCAATCAGCCCCAGCATTTT.

V gene TRBV3-1 (or the pseudogene TRBV3-2) combines with J gene TRBJ1-4; unclear D gene. Trimming removed 6 bases at V and 0 bases at J, with 8 bases between. Germline CDR1 LGHDT, CDR2 YNNKEL (reference sequence). CDR3 length equals 14 residues. The CDR3, as DNA: TGTGCCAGCAGAACGGGAGCAACTAATGAAAAACTGTTTTTT. The encoded protein is CASRTGATNEKLFF.

Here the CDR3 DNA reads TGTGCCAGCAGTGACGGAGGGGCAGGTGAAAAACTGTTTTTT. Amino acids: CASSDGGAGEKLFF. The chain joins TRBV6-1 to TRBJ1-4, with D possibly being TRBD1 (5 bases). V dropped 3 bases and J dropped 7 bases, with 12 bases sitting between them. CDR3 length equals 14 residues. Germline V gives CDR1 MNHNS, CDR2 SASEGT.